This is a list of T cell receptor beta chains from one sample in a study of T cell responses to AZD1222 COVID-19 vaccine. Only in-frame clones appear in the TCRdb table, and some are missing; sequencing was by immunoSEQ multiplex PCR. The table has approximately 150,000 clones, roughly 87% seen once. Source: peripheral blood, taken 28 days after the second dose of the MenACWY control vaccine. These receptors were obtained from an adult who received the MenACWY meningococcal vaccine as a control. The CDR3 runs from the conserved cysteine through the conserved F or W. A D gene is named only where the DNA matches it firmly. Not every row has a clone size; where given, it reads once, few, many or a size class.

V	D	J	size	DNA	CDR3
TRBV11-2	-	TRBJ2-3	once	TGTGCCAGCAGACGACAGTTCACAGATACGCAGTATTTT	CASRRQFTDTQYF
TRBV28	TRBD1	TRBJ1-1	-	TGTGCCAGCAGTATACAGGGGACGAACACTGAAGCTTTCTTT	CASSIQGTNTEAFF
TRBV5-1	TRBD2	TRBJ2-1	-	TGCGCCAGCAGCTTGGTCCCTAGCGGGGGCGGCGGCAATGAGCAGTTCTTC	CASSLVPSGGGGNEQFF
TRBV11-3	-	TRBJ1-2	once	TGTGCCAGCAGCTTAGCAGTTTTCGAGGGCTACACCTTC	CASSLAVFEGYTF
TRBV20-1	-	TRBJ1-1	-	TGCAGTGCTAGTCCTACGACCCATGAAGCTTTCTTT	CSASPTTHEAFF
TRBV5-1	-	TRBJ2-7	-	TGCGCCAGCAGCTTAGGAGACAGCTCCTACGAGCAGTACTTC	CASSLGDSSYEQYF
TRBV30	TRBD1	TRBJ1-2	few	TGTGCCTGGAGCCTAGGGGGCCCCTATGGCTACACCTTC	CAWSLGGPYGYTF
TRBV7-2	-	TRBJ1-6	-	TGTGCCAGCAGCTTAGATCTACCGTCCCTAAGACAGGATAATTCACCCCTCCACTTT	CASSLDLPSLRQDNSPLHF
TRBV4-2	TRBD1	TRBJ2-7	few	TGTGCCAGCAGCGCGAACAGGGGCGAGCAGTACTTC	CASSANRGEQYF
TRBV6-2/TRBV6-3	-	TRBJ1-2	-	TGTGCCAGCAGTAGCAGGGGAGGCGGCTATGGCTACACCTTC	CASSSRGGGYGYTF
TRBV5-6	-	TRBJ2-1	-	TGTGCCAGCAGCTTGGTGTTACAGGGCGGTGAGCAGTTCTTC	CASSLVLQGGEQFF
TRBV28	-	TRBJ1-5	-	TGTGCCAGCAGTTCTGTGGCAGCAAATCAGCCCCAGCATTTT	CASSSVAANQPQHF
TRBV7-2	TRBD2	TRBJ2-3	-	TGTGCCAGCAGCCGCTGGACTAGCGGGAGTTCAGATACGCAGTATTTT	CASSRWTSGSSDTQYF
TRBV6-2/TRBV6-3	-	TRBJ2-1	-	TGTGCCAGCAGTTCGGGGTATGATGAGCAGTTCTTC	CASSSGYDEQFF
TRBV7-9	TRBD1	TRBJ2-3	-	TGTGCCAGCAGCTCCCCGGGACAGGGGGCTAATACGCAGTATTTT	CASSSPGQGANTQYF
TRBV2	TRBD1	TRBJ1-4	-	TGTGCCAGCAGTACACAGGGGATTAATCGGGAAAAACTGTTTTTT	CASSTQGINREKLFF
TRBV5-1	TRBD1	TRBJ1-4	-	TGCGCCAGCAGCCCGACAGGGTTTAATGAAAAACTGTTTTTT	CASSPTGFNEKLFF
TRBV27	-	TRBJ2-3	once	TGTGCCAGCAGCCTTATGGCCCGCAGTGTTGCAGATACGCAGTATTTT	CASSLMARSVADTQYF
TRBV10-3	-	TRBJ1-1	-	TGTGCCATCAGTGACTCGAGGGTCCTGAGGCCTGAAGCTTTCTTT	CAISDSRVLRPEAFF
TRBV19	-	TRBJ1-1	-	TGTGCCAGTAGTGCTAGGGACGACGGACGAAAGACTGAAGCTTTCTTT	CASSARDDGRKTEAFF